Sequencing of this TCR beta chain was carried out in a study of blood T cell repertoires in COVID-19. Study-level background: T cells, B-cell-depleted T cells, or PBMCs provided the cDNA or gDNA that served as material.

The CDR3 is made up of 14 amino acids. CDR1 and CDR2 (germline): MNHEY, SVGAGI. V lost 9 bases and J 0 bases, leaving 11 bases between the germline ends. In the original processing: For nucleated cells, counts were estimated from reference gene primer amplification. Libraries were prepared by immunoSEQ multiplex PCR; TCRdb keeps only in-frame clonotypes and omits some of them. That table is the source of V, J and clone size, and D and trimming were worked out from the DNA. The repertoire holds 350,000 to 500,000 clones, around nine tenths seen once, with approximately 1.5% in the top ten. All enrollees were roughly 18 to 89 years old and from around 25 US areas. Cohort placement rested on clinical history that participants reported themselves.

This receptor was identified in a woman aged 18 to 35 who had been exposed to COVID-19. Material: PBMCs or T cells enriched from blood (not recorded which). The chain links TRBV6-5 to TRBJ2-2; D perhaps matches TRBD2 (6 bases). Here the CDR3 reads CASIAGPNTGELFF. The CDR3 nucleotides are TGTGCCAGTATTGCGGGGCCGAACACCGGGGAGCTGTTTTTT.